Listed here are 5 T cell receptor beta chains from one sample, sequenced in a study of Ad26.COV2.S vaccination and SARS-CoV-2 variants (dated by TCRdb to 2020 to 2022). Libraries were prepared through the immunoSEQ multiplex PCR assay. TCRdb carries this immuneACCESS record with in-frame sequences only. Its versions omit some clonotypes, under half of them owing to an unresolved V gene in the studies checked, with the rest unexplained. This sample comprises roughly 380,000 clones, 80% to 90% of them detected only once. Around 3.6% of the sample lies in the top ten. The treatment or condition tag for this specimen amounts to: around 19 received Ad26.COV2.S at low or high dose, single or two shots; about 5 received placebo; per-sample allocation not given. For vaccine and placebo recipients, repertoires were sequenced using samples collected on day 63 after the first injection. The sample in question was peripheral blood, obtained in a trial of Ad26.COV2.S vaccine versus placebo. The receptors shown here come from a person between 18 and 65 years old who received the Ad26.COV2.S COVID-19 vaccine or a placebo.

The chain joins TRBV9 to TRBJ2-1; 9 positions agree with TRBD2. This CDR3 has 15 residues. Germline assignment: CDR1 SGDLS and CDR2 YYNGEE. V was clipped by 4 bases and J by 3 bases; unmatched bases: 5. CDR3 protein: CASSPRTSDYNEQFF. In DNA form, the CDR3 reads TGTGCCAGCAGCCCAAGGACTAGCGACTACAATGAGCAGTTCTTC. Full variable domain (outside the CDR3, taken from reference TRBV9 and TRBJ2-1): DSGVTQTPKHLITATGQRVTLRCSPRSGDLSVYWYQQSLDQGLQFLIQYYNGEERAKGNILERFSAQQFPDLHSELNLSSLELGDSALYFCASSPRTSDYNEQFFGPGTRLTVL.

This clone showed up just once. The V gene is TRBV7-2, the J gene TRBJ2-1; weak D call: TRBD1 (6 bases). Trimming stripped 4 bases from V and 9 bases from J, with 13 bases between. CDR3 length equals 13 residues. Per the germline V gene, CDR1 is SGHTA and CDR2 is FQGNSA. The chain's CDR3 is CASSSQGTGEQFF. The CDR3 nucleotides read TGTGCCAGCAGCTCCCAGGGGACCGGTGAGCAGTTCTTC.

The V and J genes are TRBV20-1 and TRBJ1-2; weak D call: TRBD1 (5 bases). This CDR3 contains 11 residues. Trimming took off 6 bases at V and 6 bases at J, with 11 bases between the two ends. Germline-derived CDR1 and CDR2 are DFQATT and SNEGSKA (reference sequence). CDR3 protein: CSATEVDGYTF. The CDR3 coding sequence is TGCAGTGCGACAGAGGTGGATGGCTACACCTTC.

This clone was detected only once. This sequence joins TRBV6-2 or TRBV6-3 and TRBJ2-3; no clear D gene. Germline CDR1 reads MNHEY; CDR2 reads SVGEGT. Trimming took off 5 bases at V and 2 bases at J, with 14 bases between the two ends. The CDR3 sequence is 15 residues long. CDR3 coding DNA: TGTGCCAGCAGTCAGTTTACGGAATCCACAGATACGCAGTATTTT. Translating it yields CASSQFTESTDTQYF.

This clone was counted between two and nine times. The rearrangement uses TRBV3-1 (or the pseudogene TRBV3-2) and TRBJ1-1, with a possible D match to TRBD1 (5 bases). V gave up 4 bases and J gave up 4 bases, with 13 bases separating them. This CDR3 spans 14 amino acids. The germline CDR1 and CDR2 sequences are LGHDT and YNNKEL (reference sequence). The CDR3 sequence is CASSPWGEGTEAFF. The CDR3 DNA is TGTGCCAGCAGCCCCTGGGGGGAAGGCACTGAAGCTTTCTTT.